A single sample gave rise to the 25 T cell receptor beta chains below, sequenced in a study of blood T cell repertoires in COVID-19. Produced via immunoSEQ multiplex PCR; TCRdb's table is partial and in-frame only. The data contain roughly 40,000 clones, around 89% of them singletons. Specimen: peripheral blood. These receptors were obtained from a man younger than 40 with active or convalescent COVID-19.

This clone was observed a single time. The CDR3 region is CASSQVTGWELFF. The CDR3 coding sequence is TGTGCCAGCAGCCAAGTAACGGGATGGGAGCTGTTTTTT. The chain carries TRBV3-1 (or the pseudogene TRBV3-2) and TRBJ2-2; weak D call: TRBD2 (5 bases). The CDR3 sequence is 13 residues long. Germline CDR1 reads LGHDT; CDR2 reads YNNKEL (reference sequence). V lost 1 base to trimming and J lost 9 bases, with 9 bases between them.

This chain connects TRBV18 to TRBJ1-2; perhaps TRBD1 as D (5 bases). The CDR3 runs 16 residues. The germline CDR1 and CDR2 sequences are KGHSH and LQKENI. Trimming removed 0 bases at V and 0 bases at J, with 11 bases between. The CDR3 DNA reads as TGTGCCAGCTCACCACCGGGGGAGGGCCCTAACTATGGCTACACCTTC. It specifies CASSPPGEGPNYGYTF.

This clone occurred a few times. The chain has TRBV19 and TRBJ1-2; D is unclear. The CDR3 covers 15 residues. The germline gives CDR1 LNHDA, CDR2 SQIVND (reference sequence). Trimming took 5 bases from V and 2 from J, leaving 15 bases between them. In DNA, the CDR3 is TGTGCCAGTAGTGACCGAAAGACAACCAACTATGGCTACACCTTC. Translating gives CASSDRKTTNYGYTF.

The chain carries TRBV3-1 (or the pseudogene TRBV3-2) and TRBJ2-3; D is undetermined. The CDR3 runs 14 residues. Germline values: CDR1 LGHDT, CDR2 YNNKEL (reference sequence). Trimming left V 0 bases short and J 0 bases short, with 4 bases between. CDR3 protein: CASSQDPSTDTQYF. The CDR3 DNA is TGTGCCAGCAGCCAAGATCCTAGCACAGATACGCAGTATTTT.

In its sample, this clone was seen once. The chain couples TRBV5-5 to TRBJ1-2; D perhaps matches TRBD1 (5 bases). CDR1 and CDR2 from the germline V gene are SGHKS and YYEKEE (reference sequence). Trimming cost V 1 base and J 2 bases, with 6 bases left between them. The CDR3 length is 13 residues. The CDR3 sequence is CASSLSGNYGYTF. In nucleotides, the CDR3 is TGTGCCAGCAGCTTGTCAGGGAACTATGGCTACACCTTC.

The gene calls are TRBV13 and TRBJ1-1, with 9 bases lining up with TRBD1. This CDR3 region has 14 residues. The V gene end was trimmed by 5 bases and the J gene end by 5 bases; junction bases not matched to a gene: 6. The V gene's germline CDR1 is PRHDT and CDR2 FYEKMQ (reference sequence). CDR3 residues: CASSPDRGTTEAFF. The CDR3 bases are TGTGCCAGCAGCCCGGACAGGGGCACAACTGAAGCTTTCTTT.

The chain joins TRBV6-6 to TRBJ2-3, with D tentatively TRBD1 (6 bases). The V end was cut by 2 bases, the J end by 4 bases, with 16 bases between. Germline lookup yields CDR1 MNHNY and CDR2 SVGAGI (reference sequence). This CDR3 has 16 residues. The CDR3 protein is CASSYGGRGVADTQYF. DNA of the CDR3: TGTGCCAGCAGTTACGGTGGCAGGGGTGTTGCAGATACGCAGTATTTT.

This clone has a single count. This chain joins TRBV11-3 and TRBJ2-3, with TRBD2 matching over 11 bases. The germline CDR1 and CDR2 sequences are SGHNT and YENEEA. The junction had 8 bases not matched to a gene; V was cut back by 6 bases and J by 0 bases. The CDR3 is 17 amino acids. The CDR3 coding sequence is TGTGCCAGCAGAATAGCGGGAGGGTCCCCTAGCACAGATACGCAGTATTTT. Translation gives CASRIAGGSPSTDTQYF. The full variable domain, completed using reference TRBV11-3 and TRBJ2-3, is EAGVVQSPRYKIIEKKQPVAFWCNPISGHNTLYWYLQNLGQGPELLIRYENEEAVDDSQLPKDRFSAERLKGVDSTLKIQPAELGDSAVYLCASRIAGGSPSTDTQYFGPGTRLTVL.

The chain recombines TRBV6-1 with TRBJ2-1; TRBD1 is a possible D gene (5 bases). Trimming cost V 1 base and J 2 bases, with 9 bases left between them. The CDR3 covers 15 residues. The germline V gene encodes CDR1 MNHNS and CDR2 SASEGT. DNA of the CDR3: TGTGCCAGCAGTGAAGAACAGGTCCCCTACAATGAGCAGTTCTTC. Translated: CASSEEQVPYNEQFF.

This chain connects TRBV7-3 to TRBJ2-6; maybe TRBD1 (5 bases). Germline V gene data show CDR1 as SGHTA and CDR2 as FQGTGA. The CDR3 consists of 16 residues. With 5 bases removed from V and 0 bases from J, the gap between germline ends came to 11 bases. The CDR3 bases are TGTGCCAGCAGCCCCAGACAGTTCTCTGGGGCCAACGTCCTGACTTTC. Translated: CASSPRQFSGANVLTF.

The V and J genes are TRBV4-1 and TRBJ2-1, with TRBD2 matching 9 bases. Germline CDR1 reads MGHRA; CDR2 reads YSYEKL. The V segment lost 0 bases and the J segment 7 bases; nucleotides outside the gene matches: 4. This CDR3 has 15 residues. The CDR3 coding sequence is TGCGCCAGCAGCCAAGATCGGCTAGCGGGGAATGAGCAGTTCTTC. As protein: CASSQDRLAGNEQFF.

The V call is TRBV3-1 (or the pseudogene TRBV3-2), the J call TRBJ2-7; 9 bases align to TRBD1. With V trimmed by 0 bases and J by 4 bases, 7 bases remained unmatched. CDR1 LGHDT and CDR2 YNNKEL come from the germline V gene (reference sequence). This CDR3 is 16 amino acids long. The CDR3, as DNA: TGTGCCAGCAGCCAAGATAACCCCGGACAGGGGTACGAGCAGTACTTC. Translating it yields CASSQDNPGQGYEQYF.

The rearrangement uses TRBV5-6 and TRBJ1-2, with TRBD1 matching 12 bases. Germline lookup yields CDR1 SGHDT and CDR2 YYEEEE. The ends lost 3 bases at V and 4 bases at J; junction bases unmatched: 13. The CDR3 length is 18 residues. The CDR3 region is CASSSPGTGGDLGYGYTF. The CDR3 nucleotides read TGTGCCAGCAGCTCCCCCGGGACAGGGGGCGATCTAGGCTATGGCTACACCTTC. Combining the CDR3 with reference TRBV5-6 and TRBJ1-2 gives the whole variable domain DAGVTQSPTHLIKTRGQQVTLRCSPKSGHDTVSWYQQALGQGPQFIFQYYEEEERQRGNFPDRFSGHQFPNYSSELNVNALLLGDSALYLCASSSPGTGGDLGYGYTFGSGTRLTVV.

The chain is built from TRBV7-9 and TRBJ2-2, with D perhaps TRBD2 (6 bases). The V end was cut by 5 bases, the J end by 2 bases, with 15 bases between. The CDR3 is 16 residues long. Germline V gene sequence: CDR1 SEHNR, CDR2 FQNEAQ (reference sequence). The CDR3 sequence: CASSKSGTLNTGELFF. The CDR3 DNA reads TGTGCCAGCAGCAAATCCGGGACTCTTAACACCGGGGAGCTGTTTTTT. Using reference TRBV7-9 and TRBJ2-2 for the parts outside the CDR3, the full variable domain is DTGVSQNPRHKITKRGQNVTFRCDPISEHNRLYWYRQTLGQGPEFLTYFQNEAQLEKSRLLSDRFSAERPKGSFSTLEIQRTEQGDSAMYLCASSKSGTLNTGELFFGEGSRLTVL.

In DNA form, the CDR3 reads TGTGCCAGCATCGACCCCGGACAGGGGACGTATGGCTACACCTTC. It specifies CASIDPGQGTYGYTF. The J gene is TRBJ1-2, the V gene TRBV21-1; TRBD1, the D gene given by the table, was not confirmed from the DNA. TRBV21-1 counts as a pseudogene. This CDR3 region has 15 residues.

J is TRBJ2-3 and V is TRBV5-1; TRBD1 matches 10 bases. The ends lost 2 bases at V and 4 bases at J; junction bases unmatched: 4. The germline CDR1 and CDR2 sequences are SGHRS and YFSETQ. The CDR3 spans 15 residues. CDR3 residues: CASSFWGTGADTQYF. CDR3 in DNA: TGCGCCAGCAGCTTCTGGGGGACAGGGGCAGATACGCAGTATTTT.

The chain uses TRBV18 and TRBJ2-1; TRBD2 agrees at 9 bases. This CDR3 is 15 amino acids long. CDR1 KGHSH and CDR2 LQKENI come from the germline V gene. With V trimmed by 3 bases and J by 7 bases, 7 bases remained unmatched. Here the CDR3 reads CASSPGSGRINEQFF. CDR3 sequence (DNA): TGTGCCAGCTCACCGGGTAGCGGGAGAATTAATGAGCAGTTCTTC. Using reference TRBV18 and TRBJ2-1 for the parts outside the CDR3, the full variable domain is NAGVMQNPRHLVRRRGQEARLRCSPMKGHSHVYWYRQLPEEGLKFMVYLQKENIIDESGMPKERFSAEFPKEGPSILRIQQVVRGDSAAYFCASSPGSGRINEQFFGPGTRLTVL.

This chain connects TRBV12-3 or TRBV12-4 to TRBJ1-3; D is unresolved. The CDR3 is 13 amino acids. V was shortened by 8 bases and J by 0 bases, with 8 bases between the two germline ends. The CDR3 DNA reads as TGTGCCAGCGGGCCTTACTCTGGAAACACCATATATTTT. This gives the protein CASGPYSGNTIYF.

This rearrangement joins TRBV4-3 to TRBJ1-1, with D tentatively TRBD1 (6 bases). Between the trimmed V and J ends, which lost 4 bases and 4 bases, there was a span of 19 bases. Germline V gene lookup returns CDR1 LGHNA and CDR2 YSLEER. CDR3 length: 16 amino acids. The CDR3 nucleotides are TGCGCCAGCAGCCTAAGGGGGGGGGCGCAGGGCACTGAAGCTTTCTTT. As protein: CASSLRGGAQGTEAFF.

The chain employs TRBV5-4 and TRBJ2-2, with 16 bases matching TRBD2. CDR1 SGHNT and CDR2 YYREEE come from the germline V gene (reference sequence). CDR3 length: 17 residues. V was pared by 3 bases and J by 5 bases, with 4 bases of the junction left unmatched. The CDR3 loop reads CASSWGLAGGLTGELFF. The CDR3 DNA reads as TGTGCCAGCAGCTGGGGACTAGCGGGAGGGTTGACCGGGGAGCTGTTTTTT.

V usage is TRBV19 and J usage is TRBJ1-2, with D unresolved. Trimming left V 6 bases short and J 8 bases short, with 19 bases between. This CDR3 has 14 residues. Germline V gene data show CDR1 as LNHDA and CDR2 as SQIVND (reference sequence). In DNA form, the CDR3 reads TGTGCCAGTAGCAAGCCGAACCTTTCCCGGGGCTACACCTTC. This encodes CASSKPNLSRGYTF.

In this sample, this clone turned up once. V usage is TRBV3-1 (or the pseudogene TRBV3-2) and J usage is TRBJ2-7; 9 nucleotides align to TRBD2. Per the germline V gene, CDR1 is LGHDT and CDR2 is YNNKEL (reference sequence). This CDR3 spans 16 amino acids. Trimming removed 0 bases from V and 2 bases from J; junction bases left unmatched: 5. The CDR3 DNA sequence: TGTGCCAGCAGCCAAGATGCTAGCGGGGAAACCTACGAGCAGTACTTC. Encoded protein: CASSQDASGETYEQYF.

The gene calls are TRBV19 and TRBJ1-5, with D hard to call. The germline gives CDR1 LNHDA, CDR2 SQIVND (reference sequence). The CDR3 runs 15 residues. The ends were cut back, 4 bases at V and 1 base at J, with 11 bases in the middle. The CDR3 DNA follows: TGTGCCAGTAGTAAAGGAGAGCTGAGCAATCAGCCCCAGCATTTT. Encoded protein: CASSKGELSNQPQHF.

V is TRBV30 and J is TRBJ2-2, with D possibly being TRBD2 (5 bases). Germline CDR1 is GTSNPN and CDR2 is SVGIG (reference sequence). CDR3 length: 15 residues. V dropped 3 bases and J dropped 3 bases, with 14 bases sitting between them. In DNA, the CDR3 is TGTGCCTGGAGCCGGGCACGCGGGTACACCGGGGAGCTGTTTTTT. Translated, it gives CAWSRARGYTGELFF.

The chain joins TRBV11-2 to TRBJ2-7, with TRBD1 as a possible D gene (6 bases). Germline V CDR1 and CDR2: SGHAT, FQNNGV. The V end was cut by 6 bases, the J end by 7 bases, with 19 bases between. The CDR3 runs 14 residues. CDR3 sequence: CASSSSNRVQEQYF. CDR3 DNA: TGTGCCAGCAGTTCAAGTAACAGGGTGCAGGAGCAGTACTTC.